The 18 T cell receptor beta chains given below trace back to one sample, sequenced in a study of post-analysis software for immune sequencing data (dated by TCRdb to between 2015 and 2016). To prepare the library, PCR was applied. TCRdb lists the instrument as Illumina HiSeq 2500. To reduce PCR and sequencing biases, unique molecular identifiers were built into the TCR beta cDNA libraries. Using fastp trimming at Q25 and MiXCR clonotype assembly, TCRdb reanalyzed the public sequencing data and kept in-frame beta chains. Every CDR3 protein is listed once, alongside the most common genes and DNA of its rows. The sample records around 180,000 distinct CDR3 sequences, 30% of which are singletons. Around 1.5% of the sample is held by the ten biggest clonotypes. These receptors' antigens are unknown. The research as a whole found: Significantly higher frequencies in patients than in controls were found for a handful of TRBV segments, including TRBV5-6, TRBV5-1 and TRBV20-1.

Input material: blood. The receptors come from a girl under 18 with multiple sclerosis.

The chain has TRBV9 and TRBJ1-2, with D hard to call. Germline loops: CDR1 SGDLS, CDR2 YYNGEE. Trimming left V 3 bases short and J 7 bases short, with 13 bases between. CDR3 size: 13 residues. The CDR3 DNA follows: TGTGCCAGCAGCGCGGGAGATATCGCTGGCTACACCTTC. It yields the protein CASSAGDIAGYTF.

This clonotype has at least ten counts. This chain links TRBV7-9 with TRBJ2-3, with D possibly TRBD2 on 5 matching bases. Per germline, CDR1 SEHNR and CDR2 FQNEAQ (reference sequence). V shed 2 bases and J shed 6 bases, with 12 bases lying between them. This CDR3 contains 14 residues. The CDR3 region has the DNA TGTGCCAGCAGCTTACAAGAGGACTCGGATACGCAGTATTTT. Translating it yields CASSLQEDSDTQYF.

The CDR3 sequence: CSVAWTGNTGELFF. The CDR3 DNA reads as TGCAGCGTTGCCTGGACAGGGAACACCGGGGAGCTGTTTTTT. This chain uses TRBV29-1 with TRBJ2-2; TRBD1 matches 7 bases. The V and J ends lost 4 bases and 1 base, in that order; junction bases with no gene match: 3. The germline CDR1 and CDR2 sequences are SQVTM and ANQGSEA. CDR3 length equals 14 residues.

As concerns this clonotype: This could be a read error, since a much larger clone is one nucleotide away. The CDR3 DNA reads as TGCAGTGCCCCGAAGAGTTTCTCCTACAATGAGCAGTTCTTC. Translation: CSAPKSFSYNEQFF. V gene TRBV20-1 combines with J gene TRBJ2-1; D gene ambiguous. Germline CDR1 is DFQATT and CDR2 is SNEGSKA (reference sequence). This CDR3 region has 14 residues. Trimming stripped 6 bases from V and 0 bases from J, with 12 bases between.

Concerning this clonotype itself: A read error is likely, as this CDR3 ends without the conserved phenylalanine or tryptophan. This chain connects TRBV28 to TRBJ2-1; D perhaps matches TRBD2 (6 bases). This CDR3 is built from 12 residues. With 5 bases removed from V and 7 bases from J, the gap between germline ends came to 9 bases. Germline values: CDR1 MDHEN, CDR2 SYDVKM. CDR3: CASSASENEQFL. As DNA, the CDR3 is TGTGCCAGCAGTGCTAGCGAAAATGAGCAGTTCTTA.

For this clonotype: This may stem from a read error, because a much larger clone lies one nucleotide away. CDR3 in amino acids: CASSPAGGGGYNEQFF. CDR3 in DNA: TGCGCCAGCAGCCCCGCTGGCGGGGGGGGATACAATGAGCAGTTCTTC. This rearrangement joins TRBV4-1 to TRBJ2-1, with 9 bases identical to TRBD2. Germline CDR1 is MGHRA and CDR2 is YSYEKL. The CDR3 contains 16 residues. The junction had 8 bases not matched to a gene; V was cut back by 4 bases and J by 4 bases.

V and J are TRBV10-3 and TRBJ1-1; the D is unclear. The CDR3 is made up of 13 amino acids. Germline-derived CDR1 and CDR2 are ENHRY and SYGVKD. V was clipped by 10 bases and J by 5 bases, with 17 bases between them. The CDR3 protein is CASGPSGFTEAFF. CDR3 nucleotides: TGTGCCAGCGGCCCCTCCGGGTTTACTGAAGCTTTCTTT.

This clonotype was counted only a few times. The chain links TRBV7-9 to TRBJ1-5; perhaps TRBD1 as D (5 bases). CDR1 SEHNR and CDR2 FQNEAQ come from the germline V gene (reference sequence). The CDR3 length is 13 residues. V was pared by 3 bases and J by 7 bases, with 10 bases between. CDR3 protein: CASSLVGEQPQHF. Written as DNA, the CDR3 is TGTGCCAGCAGCTTGGTGGGGGAACAGCCCCAGCATTTT.

The rearrangement joins TRBV6-5 to TRBJ2-7; TRBD1 matches at 7 bases. After removal of 6 bases from V and 3 bases from J, the junction contained 11 bases not matched to a gene. Germline CDR1 is MNHEY and CDR2 is SVGAGI. The CDR3 extends over 15 amino acids. The CDR3: CASSPDRVAHYEQYF. Written as DNA, the CDR3 is TGTGCCAGCAGCCCCGACAGGGTAGCCCACTACGAGCAGTACTTC.

This clonotype has a handful of counts. V gene TRBV29-1 combines with J gene TRBJ1-4; a possible D gene is TRBD1 (5 bases). Trimming cost V 5 bases and J 4 bases, with 11 bases left between them. The germline CDR1 and CDR2 sequences are SQVTM and ANQGSEA. There are 13 residues in the CDR3. CDR3 coding DNA: TGCAGCGTTCCGGGACGGAATAATGAAAAACTGTTTTTT. Amino acid sequence: CSVPGRNNEKLFF.

Here the CDR3 reads CASQGLSPNEQFF. CDR3 in DNA: TGTGCCAGCCAGGGACTATCTCCGAATGAGCAGTTCTTC. The rearrangement uses TRBV6-5 and TRBJ2-1; TRBD2 agrees at 7 bases. V lost 8 bases to trimming and J lost 7 bases; unmatched junction nucleotides: 8. CDR1 and CDR2 (germline): MNHEY, SVGAGI. There are 13 residues in the CDR3.

In this sample, this clonotype turned up many times. The rearrangement links TRBV20-1 to TRBJ2-3; 9 positions agree with TRBD2. CDR3 length: 15 amino acids. V gave up 3 bases and J gave up 2 bases; unmatched junction bases: 6. Germline CDR1 reads DFQATT; CDR2 reads SNEGSKA (reference sequence). The CDR3 here is CSASPLAGTTDTQYF. CDR3 sequence (DNA): TGCAGTGCTAGTCCGCTAGCGGGGACCACAGATACGCAGTATTTT.

This clonotype was seen a handful of times. The chain is built from TRBV3-1 and TRBJ1-1, with a tentative D call TRBD1 (5 bases). The CDR3 contains 13 residues. Germline values: CDR1 LGHDT, CDR2 YNNKEL (reference sequence). The ends were cut back, 3 bases at V and 6 bases at J, with 11 bases in the middle. The CDR3, as DNA: TGTGCCAGCAGCCAGCCAGGGAGGGCTGAAGCTTTCTTT. Protein product: CASSQPGRAEAFF.

The chain employs TRBV2 and TRBJ2-3, with 9 bases that match TRBD2. Looked up from germline, CDR1 is SNHLY and CDR2 is FYNNEI. This CDR3 comprises 17 residues. With 0 bases clipped from V and 0 bases from J, the junction kept 4 bases outside the gene matches. The CDR3: CASSEAASGISTDTQYF. In nucleotides, the CDR3 is TGTGCCAGCAGTGAAGCAGCTAGCGGGATAAGCACAGATACGCAGTATTTT.

About this clonotype itself: A much larger clone differs by one base, so this may be a read error. As the CDR3 is not closed by the conserved phenylalanine or tryptophan, this likely results from a read error. The genes are TRBV3-1 and TRBJ2-2; D might be TRBD2 (6 bases). This CDR3 is 15 amino acids long. Trimming took 4 bases from V and 3 from J, leaving 12 bases between them. Germline V gene lookup returns CDR1 LGHDT and CDR2 YNNKEL (reference sequence). The CDR3, as DNA: TGTGCCAGCAGCCCCGGGACTTCCCACACCGGGGAGCTGTTTTGT. Its translation: CASSPGTSHTGELFC.

This clonotype was picked up a small number of times. In DNA form, the CDR3 reads TGTGCCAGCAGCGTATCGCTAATGAACACTGAAGCTTTCTTT. Translation gives CASSVSLMNTEAFF. V is TRBV9 and J is TRBJ1-1; D gene ambiguous. This CDR3 comprises 14 residues. V was trimmed by 1 base and J by 0 bases, leaving 7 bases between them. Germline V gene lookup returns CDR1 SGDLS and CDR2 YYNGEE.

This clonotype was detected only a few times. This chain connects TRBV27 to TRBJ1-3; D is possibly TRBD1 (6 bases). This CDR3 has 14 amino acids. The germline V gene has CDR1 MNHEY and CDR2 SMNVEV (reference sequence). V was trimmed by 0 bases and J by 4 bases, leaving 7 bases between them. The CDR3 DNA follows: TGTGCCAGCAGTTTATCGACAGGAGGAAACACCATATATTTT. Residues: CASSLSTGGNTIYF.

This clonotype was seen a few times. Germline and junction disagree at one end, which may indicate a read error. The J gene is TRBJ1-2, the V gene TRBV25-1, with unresolved D. The CDR3 is made up of 14 amino acids. Germline CDR1 MGHDK, CDR2 SYGVNS. CDR3 DNA sequence: TGTGCCAGCAGTGAATTAAGCGGCCTCTATGGCTGCACCTTC. Translation gives CASSELSGLYGCTF.